A selection of T cell receptor beta chains follows, all from one sample in a study of control samples from healthy donors and cancer patients. Only in-frame clones appear in the TCRdb table, and some are missing; sequencing was by immunoSEQ multiplex PCR. The sample shows some 82,000 clones, over 75% of them seen only once. Sequencing used blood. These TCRs come from a man aged 50 to 60 in good health. Each CDR3 is given with its conserved first and last residue. A D gene is named only where the DNA matches it firmly.

J | D | V | CDR3
TRBJ1-3 | . | TRBV2 | CASTLEGYNSGNTIYF
TRBJ1-1 | . | TRBV24-1 | CATKDRENTEAFF
TRBJ1-1 | TRBD1 | TRBV11-1 | CASSRTGMMGEAFF
TRBJ2-2 | . | TRBV10-3 | CAISESGIGTGELFF
TRBJ2-1 | TRBD2 | TRBV11-3 | CASSQTAPLSGRAHNEQFF
TRBJ1-5 | TRBD1 | TRBV10-3 | CAISGQGAASQPQHF
TRBJ1-5 | . | TRBV6-6 | CASSLVGVRNQPQHF
TRBJ1-1 | . | TRBV5-1 | CASSPGAPAMNTEAFF
TRBJ1-4 | . | TRBV24-1 | CATSDFDSGGNEKLFF
TRBJ1-4 | . | TRBV19 | CASSTRDRHEKLFF
TRBJ1-5 | . | TRBV4-3 | CASKAGEVRGSNQPQHF
TRBJ2-7 | . | TRBV30 | CAWSVAGWEQYF
TRBJ1-5 | TRBD1 | TRBV19 | CASSFLQGGNQPQHF
TRBJ2-1 | . | TRBV4-3 | CASSQDQLDNEQFF
TRBJ2-1 | . | TRBV4-3 | CASSQEGHSYNEQFF
TRBJ2-7 | TRBD2 | TRBV6-6 | CASSYLAGAYEQYF
TRBJ1-1 | . | TRBV21-1 | CASSDPQRGGRFITEAFF
TRBJ2-6 | TRBD1 | TRBV19 | CASSTGGFYSGANVLTF
TRBJ1-3 | . | TRBV7-9 | CASKTSSGNTIYF
TRBJ2-2 | TRBD1 | TRBV7-8 | CASSFGTGRRNTGELFF